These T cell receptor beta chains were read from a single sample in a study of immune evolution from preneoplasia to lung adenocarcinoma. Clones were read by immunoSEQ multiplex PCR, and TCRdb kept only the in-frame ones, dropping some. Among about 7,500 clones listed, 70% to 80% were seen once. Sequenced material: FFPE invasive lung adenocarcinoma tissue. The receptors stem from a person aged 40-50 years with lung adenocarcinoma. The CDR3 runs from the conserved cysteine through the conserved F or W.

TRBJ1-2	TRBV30	CAWTSGGDSPGF
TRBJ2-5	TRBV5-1	CASSPEGTGKGKETQYF
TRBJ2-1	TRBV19	CASSMDRSSSYNEQFF
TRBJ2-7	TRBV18	CASSREAGLTYEQYF
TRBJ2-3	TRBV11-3	CASSLSAGGSYTQYF
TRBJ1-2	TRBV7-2	CASSLGGEFYGYTF
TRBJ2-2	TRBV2	CASSAGTVNTGELFF
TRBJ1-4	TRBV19	CASSYTGTGNEKLFF
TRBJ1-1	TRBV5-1	CASSLILNTEAFF
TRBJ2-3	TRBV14	CASSSPQGAVTDTQYF
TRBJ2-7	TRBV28	CASSYSPYEQYF
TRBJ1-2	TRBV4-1	CASSQEARGLMGYTF
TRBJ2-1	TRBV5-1	CASSLVSGGTNEQFF
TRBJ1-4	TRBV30	CASLFGTASEKLFF
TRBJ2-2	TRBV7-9	CASSSTSAGWGELFF
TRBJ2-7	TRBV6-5	CASRKTVNYEQYF
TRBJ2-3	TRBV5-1	CASSWTSGGGFVNQWDTQYF
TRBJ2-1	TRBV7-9	CASSFNPRLGDEQFF
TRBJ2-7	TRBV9	CASAPGTSGSYEQYF
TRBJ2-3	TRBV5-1	CASSRQGLDTQYF
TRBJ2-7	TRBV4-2	CASSQRGQSYEQYF
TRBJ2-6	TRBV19	CASSIMGGSGANVLTF
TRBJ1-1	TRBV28	CASSLWQGPDTEAFF
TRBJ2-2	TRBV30	CAWSIEGGNTGELFF
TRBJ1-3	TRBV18	CASSRKGVPSGNTIYF
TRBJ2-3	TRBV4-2	CASSQDGFSGTEGTTDTQYF
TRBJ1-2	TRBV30	CAWSEQGYYGYTF
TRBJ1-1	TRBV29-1	CSVDLTGVNTEAFF
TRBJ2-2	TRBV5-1	CASSLETGSWNTGELFF
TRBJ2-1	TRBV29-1	CSVATGGTYNEQFF
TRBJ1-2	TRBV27	CASSLQDRPLYGYTF
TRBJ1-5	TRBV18	CASSPLGSSDSNQPQHF
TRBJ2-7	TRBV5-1	CASRLTSGRANYEQYF
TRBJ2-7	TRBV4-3	CASSPQLGYEQYF
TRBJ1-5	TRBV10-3	CAINMEGSQPQHF
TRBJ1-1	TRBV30	CAWSVGWVNTEAFF
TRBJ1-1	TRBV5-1	CASRFSQGTEAFF
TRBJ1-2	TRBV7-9	CASSLAFFYGYTF
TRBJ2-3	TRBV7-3	CASSLTSGNTDTQYF
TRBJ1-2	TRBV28	CASIAGGMRYGYTF
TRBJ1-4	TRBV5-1	CASRVDFNEKLFF
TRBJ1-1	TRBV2	CASIPHESGNTEAFF
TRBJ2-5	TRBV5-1	CASRSRGGGVSETQYF
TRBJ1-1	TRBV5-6	CASSYRPTGNTEAFF
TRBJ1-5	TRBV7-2	CASSKTGGNQPQHF
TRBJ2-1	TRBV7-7	CASSQSGGALYEQFF
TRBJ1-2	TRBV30	CAWSVERERGYTF
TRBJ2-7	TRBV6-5	CASTPRVGLRDEQYF
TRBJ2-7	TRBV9	CASSVVSDRSYYEQYF
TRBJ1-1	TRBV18	CASSPPVTYTEAFF
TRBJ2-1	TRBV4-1	CASSQGVRGSYNEQFF
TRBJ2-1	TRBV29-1	CSAHISGRGEQFF
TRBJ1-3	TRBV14	CASSQEWGTLGNTIYF
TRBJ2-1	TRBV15	CATSRDSASGSEKFF
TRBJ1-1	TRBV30	CAWSVVLNRGNTEAFF